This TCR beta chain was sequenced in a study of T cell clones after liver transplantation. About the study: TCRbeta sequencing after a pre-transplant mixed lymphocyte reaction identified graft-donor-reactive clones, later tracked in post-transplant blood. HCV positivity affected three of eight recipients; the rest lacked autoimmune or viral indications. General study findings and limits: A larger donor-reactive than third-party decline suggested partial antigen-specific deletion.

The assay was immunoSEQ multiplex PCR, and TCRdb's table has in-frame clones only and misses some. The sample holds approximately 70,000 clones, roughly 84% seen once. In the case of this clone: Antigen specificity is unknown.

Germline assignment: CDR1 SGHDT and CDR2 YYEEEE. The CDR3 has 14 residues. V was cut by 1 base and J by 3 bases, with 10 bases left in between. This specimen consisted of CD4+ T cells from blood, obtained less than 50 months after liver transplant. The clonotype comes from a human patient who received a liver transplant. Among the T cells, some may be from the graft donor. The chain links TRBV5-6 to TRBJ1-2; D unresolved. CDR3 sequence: CASSLFVGDYGYTF. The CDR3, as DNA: TGTGCCAGCAGCTTGTTTGTGGGTGACTATGGCTACACCTTC.